In its sample, the clone carrying this TCR beta chain was seen a few times. Its antigen is still unknown. This specimen comes from a study of cytomegalovirus exposure and HLA in healthy donors. CDR3 length: 14 amino acids. The germline V gene has CDR1 MNHEY and CDR2 SMNVEV (reference sequence). The V and J ends lost 1 base and 7 bases respectively, with 11 bases between them. This PCR relied on a set of 60 Vbeta primers and 13 Jbeta primers. Profiled with immunoSEQ multiplex PCR; TCRdb holds only in-frame clones, not every one. The repertoire has some 180,000 clones, about 90% of them found once; the top ten carry roughly 0.2%. Study-wide findings and caveats: As confirmed in vitro, three CMV-associated chains were specific for CMV antigens. Across donors, presence/absence analyses took sequencing depth to be roughly uniform.

The receptor's source is a girl less than two years old in good health and CMV-seronegative. The V gene is TRBV27, the J gene TRBJ1-5, with a possible D match to TRBD1 (5 bases). Source material: PBMCs. The CDR3 sequence: CASSLWGVGQPQHF. Written as DNA, the CDR3 is TGTGCCAGCAGTTTATGGGGGGTGGGCCAGCCCCAGCATTTT.